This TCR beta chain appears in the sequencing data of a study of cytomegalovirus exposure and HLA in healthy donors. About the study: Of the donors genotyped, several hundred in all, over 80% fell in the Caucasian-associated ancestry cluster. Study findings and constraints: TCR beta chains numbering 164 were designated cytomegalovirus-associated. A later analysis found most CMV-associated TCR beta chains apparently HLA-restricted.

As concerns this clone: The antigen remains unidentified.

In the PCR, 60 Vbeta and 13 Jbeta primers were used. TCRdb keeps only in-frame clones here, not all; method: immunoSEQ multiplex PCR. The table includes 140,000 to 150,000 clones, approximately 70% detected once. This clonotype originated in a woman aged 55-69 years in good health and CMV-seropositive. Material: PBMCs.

The CDR3 here is CASSGLAMDSPLHF. Written as DNA, the CDR3 is TGCGCCAGCAGCGGTCTGGCAATGGATTCACCCCTCCACTTT. V gene TRBV5-1 combines with J gene TRBJ1-6; D remains unclear. Germline CDR1 is SGHRS and CDR2 is YFSETQ. The V end lost 4 bases, the J end lost 8 bases, and 13 bases lay between the germline ends. The CDR3 runs to 14 residues.